These T cell receptor beta chains were read from a single sample in a study of blood T cell repertoires in COVID-19. Produced via immunoSEQ multiplex PCR; TCRdb's table is partial and in-frame only. This table has 50,000 to 70,000 clones, about 93% appearing once. Sequencing input: peripheral blood. These TCRs come from a woman aged 80 or over with active COVID-19. The CDR3 runs from the conserved cysteine through the conserved F or W. D genes are given only for firm matches. Clone size is not always given. Where it is, it says once, few, many or a class for expanded clones.

abundance,j_gene,v_gene,d_gene,CDR3aa,CDR3nt
few,TRBJ1-2,TRBV3-1/TRBV3-2,TRBD1,CASSIVPGQGTGGYTF,TGTGCCAGCAGTATAGTCCCGGGACAGGGAACGGGTGGCTACACCTTC
NA,TRBJ2-5,TRBV7-9,NA,CASSIRDWETQYF,TGTGCCAGCAGCATCAGGGACTGGGAGACCCAGTACTTC
NA,TRBJ2-4,TRBV7-9,TRBD1,CASSLVAGQDIQYF,TGTGCCAGCAGCTTAGTCGCAGGACAGGACATTCAGTACTTC
NA,TRBJ1-1,TRBV19,NA,CASSPLRAEAFF,TGTGCCAGTAGTCCCCTCAGGGCTGAAGCTTTCTTT
NA,TRBJ2-6,TRBV10-3,NA,CAISVQVTGANVLTF,TGTGCCATCAGTGTTCAGGTCACTGGGGCCAACGTCCTGACTTTC
NA,TRBJ1-2,TRBV10-3,TRBD1,CAIRPGTEYGYTF,TGTGCCATCAGGCCCGGGACAGAGTATGGCTACACCTTC
NA,TRBJ1-2,TRBV5-1,NA,CASSLGGGEQNGYTF,TGCGCCAGCAGCTTGGGAGGCGGTGAGCAAAATGGCTACACCTTC
NA,TRBJ1-1,TRBV5-8,NA,CASSLGYPGGTEAFF,TGTGCCAGCAGCCTGGGCTATCCGGGGGGGACTGAAGCTTTCTTT
NA,TRBJ2-7,TRBV5-1,TRBD1,CASSPGQGRYF,TGCGCCAGCAGCCCGGGACAGGGGCGGTACTTC
NA,TRBJ2-7,TRBV19,TRBD1,CASRRQGDSYEQYF,TGTGCCAGTAGGAGGCAGGGGGATTCCTACGAGCAGTACTTC
NA,TRBJ2-5,TRBV6-5,NA,CASRPGFEETQYF,TGTGCCAGCAGGCCAGGGTTTGAGGAGACCCAGTACTTC
few,TRBJ1-2,TRBV25-1,NA,CASSAGIYGYTF,TGTGCCAGCAGTGCAGGGATCTATGGCTACACCTTC
NA,TRBJ1-2,TRBV6-1,NA,CASSEDVGAYGYTF,TGTGCCAGCAGTGAAGATGTGGGGGCCTATGGCTACACCTTC
NA,TRBJ1-1,TRBV2,TRBD1,CASSEPATGGNTEAFF,TGTGCCAGCAGTGAACCGGCGACAGGGGGGAACACTGAAGCTTTCTTT
NA,TRBJ2-4,TRBV2,NA,CASDLEFGKNIQYF,TGTGCCAGCGATTTGGAGTTCGGCAAAAACATTCAGTACTTC
NA,TRBJ2-5,TRBV29-1,TRBD1,CSVDGRGETQYF,TGCAGCGTTGATGGCAGGGGGGAGACCCAGTACTTC
NA,TRBJ1-2,TRBV6-6,NA,CASSYGHRANYGYTF,TGTGCCAGCAGTTACGGACACCGAGCTAACTATGGCTACACCTTC
NA,TRBJ1-2,TRBV24-1,TRBD1,CATSDSTGDYGYTF,TGTGCCACCAGTGATTCGACAGGGGACTATGGCTACACCTTC
once,TRBJ1-2,TRBV3-1/TRBV3-2,NA,CASSQAYRQARWGYTF,TGTGCCAGCAGCCAAGCTTATCGACAGGCCCGGTGGGGCTACACCTTC
NA,TRBJ1-1,TRBV5-4,NA,CASSPRGSTEAFF,TGTGCCAGCAGCCCGCGGGGGAGCACTGAAGCTTTCTTT
NA,TRBJ2-1,TRBV5-1,TRBD2,CASSSGGDEQFF,TGCGCCAGCAGCTCGGGAGGTGATGAGCAGTTCTTC
NA,TRBJ1-5,TRBV4-1,NA,CASSYVARARVSNQPQHF,TGCGCCAGCAGTTACGTTGCCAGGGCCAGGGTTAGCAATCAGCCCCAGCATTTT
NA,TRBJ2-2,TRBV2,NA,CASLQGQNTGELFF,TGTGCCAGCTTGCAGGGGCAGAACACCGGGGAGCTGTTTTTT
NA,TRBJ1-5,TRBV27,TRBD1,CASSSGQAYSNQPQHF,TGTGCCAGCAGTTCAGGACAGGCCTATAGCAATCAGCCCCAGCATTTT
NA,TRBJ2-5,TRBV24-1,TRBD1,CATSDPTGLETQYF,TGTGCCACCAGTGACCCGACAGGGCTAGAGACCCAGTACTTC
NA,TRBJ2-1,TRBV7-9,TRBD1,CASSSPQDRIVYNEQFF,TGTGCCAGCAGCTCCCCACAGGACAGGATCGTTTACAATGAGCAGTTCTTC